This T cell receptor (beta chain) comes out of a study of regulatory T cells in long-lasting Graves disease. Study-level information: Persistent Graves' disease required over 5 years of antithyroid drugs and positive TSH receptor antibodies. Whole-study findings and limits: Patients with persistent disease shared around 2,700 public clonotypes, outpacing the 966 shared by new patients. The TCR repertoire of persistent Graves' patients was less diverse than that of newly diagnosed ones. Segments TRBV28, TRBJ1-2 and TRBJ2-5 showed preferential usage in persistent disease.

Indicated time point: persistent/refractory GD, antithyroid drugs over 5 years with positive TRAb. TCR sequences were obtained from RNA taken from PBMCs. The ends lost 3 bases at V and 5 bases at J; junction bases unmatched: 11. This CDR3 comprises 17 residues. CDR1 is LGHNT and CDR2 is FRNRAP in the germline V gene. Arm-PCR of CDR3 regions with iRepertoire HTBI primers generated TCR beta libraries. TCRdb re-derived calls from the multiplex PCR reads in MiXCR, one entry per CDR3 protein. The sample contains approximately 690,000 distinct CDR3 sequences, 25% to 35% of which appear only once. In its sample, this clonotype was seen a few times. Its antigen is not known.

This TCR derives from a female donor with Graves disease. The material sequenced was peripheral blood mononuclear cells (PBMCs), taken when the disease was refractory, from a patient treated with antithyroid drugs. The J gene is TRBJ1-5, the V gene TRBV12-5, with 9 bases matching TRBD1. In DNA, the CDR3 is TGTGCTAGTGGTTTATACCTGGGGACAGGGTCTGATCAGCCCCAGCATTTT. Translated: CASGLYLGTGSDQPQHF.